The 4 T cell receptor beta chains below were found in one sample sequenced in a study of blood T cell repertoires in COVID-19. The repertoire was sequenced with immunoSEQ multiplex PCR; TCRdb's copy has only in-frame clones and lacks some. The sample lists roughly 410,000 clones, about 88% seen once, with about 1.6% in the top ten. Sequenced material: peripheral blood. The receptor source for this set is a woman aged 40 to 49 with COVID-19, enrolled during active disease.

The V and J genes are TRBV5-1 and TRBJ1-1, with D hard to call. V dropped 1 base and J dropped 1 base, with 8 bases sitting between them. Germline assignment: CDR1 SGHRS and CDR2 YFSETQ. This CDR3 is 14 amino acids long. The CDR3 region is CASSLTRGNTEAFF. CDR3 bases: TGCGCCAGCAGCTTGACCCGGGGGAACACTGAAGCTTTCTTT.

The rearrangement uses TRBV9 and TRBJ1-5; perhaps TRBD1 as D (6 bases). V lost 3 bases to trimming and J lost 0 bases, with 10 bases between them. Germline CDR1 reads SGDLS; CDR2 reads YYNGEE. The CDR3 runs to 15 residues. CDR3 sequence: CASSAEQGSNQPQHF. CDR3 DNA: TGTGCCAGCAGCGCGGAACAGGGTAGCAATCAGCCCCAGCATTTT. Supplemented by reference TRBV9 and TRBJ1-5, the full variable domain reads DSGVTQTPKHLITATGQRVTLRCSPRSGDLSVYWYQQSLDQGLQFLIQYYNGEERAKGNILERFSAQQFPDLHSELNLSSLELGDSALYFCASSAEQGSNQPQHFGDGTRLSIL.

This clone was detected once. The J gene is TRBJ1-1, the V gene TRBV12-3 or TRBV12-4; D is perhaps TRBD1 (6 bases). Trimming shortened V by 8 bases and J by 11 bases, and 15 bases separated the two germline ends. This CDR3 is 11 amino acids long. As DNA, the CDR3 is TGTGCCAGCCGTAACAGGGTTGGCGCTTTCTTT. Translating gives CASRNRVGAFF.

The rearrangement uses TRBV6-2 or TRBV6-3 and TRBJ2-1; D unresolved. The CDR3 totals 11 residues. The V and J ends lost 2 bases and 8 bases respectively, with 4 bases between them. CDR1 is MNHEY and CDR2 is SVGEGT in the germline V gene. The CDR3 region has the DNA TGTGCCAGCAGTTACGTAGATGAGCAGTTCTTC. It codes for CASSYVDEQFF.